Presented here are 9 T cell receptor beta chains from one specimen sequenced in a study of identical twins. Each CDR3 protein gets one entry after TCRdb re-called the 5' RACE reads with MiXCR. The sample has roughly 570,000 distinct CDR3 sequences, 7.5% to 10% seen once. These same records also appear under a second study, on yellow fever vaccine responses in identical twins.

Material: PBMCs. These receptors were collected from a woman aged 18-29 years in good health.

This clonotype was observed a handful of times. The genes are TRBV7-2 and TRBJ2-1; 13 nucleotides match TRBD2. CDR3 length: 16 residues. Germline V gene data show CDR1 as SGHTA and CDR2 as FQGNSA. V trimming: 5 bases; J trimming: 6 bases; junction bases outside the gene matches: 7. CDR3 protein: CASSLGLAGDSNEQFF. The CDR3, as DNA: TGTGCCAGCAGCCTCGGACTAGCGGGGGACTCCAATGAGCAGTTCTTC.

The chain joins TRBV7-9 to TRBJ2-7; 8 bases fit TRBD1. The CDR3 contains 16 residues. Germline values: CDR1 SEHNR, CDR2 FQNEAQ (reference sequence). The junction had 13 bases not matched to a gene; V was cut back by 5 bases and J by 4 bases. The CDR3 nucleotides read TGTGCCAGCAGCGCCAATCAGGGGGCTTATACTTACGAGCAGTACTTC. It translates to CASSANQGAYTYEQYF.

In its sample, this clonotype was seen many times. The chain joins TRBV25-1 to TRBJ2-1; 8 bases line up with TRBD1. In germline, CDR1 is MGHDK, CDR2 SYGVNS. CDR3 length equals 17 residues. The J segment lost 3 bases and the V segment lost 1 base, leaving 8 bases of the junction unmatched. In nucleotides, the CDR3 is TGTGCCAGCAGTGAATCTCGACAGGGGATTTACTACAATGAGCAGTTCTTC. This gives the protein CASSESRQGIYYNEQFF.

V and J are TRBV5-1 and TRBJ1-2; D is undetermined. V was clipped by 4 bases and J by 3 bases, with 13 bases between them. Germline assignment: CDR1 SGHRS and CDR2 YFSETQ. This CDR3 is 14 amino acids long. The chain's CDR3 is CASSPGPGDYGYTF. The CDR3, as DNA: TGCGCCAGCAGCCCCGGGCCCGGAGACTATGGCTACACCTTC.

This clonotype was counted only a few times. The rearrangement uses TRBV20-1 and TRBJ2-5; tentatively, D is TRBD2 (6 bases). The CDR3 has 12 amino acids. The germline V gene has CDR1 DFQATT and CDR2 SNEGSKA (reference sequence). Written as DNA, the CDR3 is TGCAGGGAGCTATGGGGGGAGGAGACCCAGTACTTC. Its translation: CRELWGEETQYF.

The J gene is TRBJ2-6, the V gene TRBV11-2; 10 bases line up with TRBD1. Losses at the gene ends were 5 bases for V and 4 bases for J; bases not matched to a gene: 8. The CDR3 is made up of 17 amino acids. The germline V gene encodes CDR1 SGHAT and CDR2 FQNNGV. The CDR3 region has the DNA TGTGCCAGCAGCATGGGACAGGGGAGTCCCGGGGCCAACGTCCTGACTTTC. Encoded protein: CASSMGQGSPGANVLTF.

This clonotype was observed many times. This chain connects TRBV27 to TRBJ2-3; 8 bases map to TRBD2. The CDR3 is 15 amino acids. The germline V gene encodes CDR1 MNHEY and CDR2 SMNVEV (reference sequence). With 6 bases clipped from V and 5 bases from J, the junction kept 10 bases outside the gene matches. CDR3 residues: CASRLGGAGRDTQYF. In DNA form, the CDR3 reads TGTGCCAGCAGGCTCGGGGGGGCCGGTAGAGATACGCAGTATTTT.

In its sample, this clonotype was seen many times. This chain joins TRBV11-2 and TRBJ2-7; 7 nucleotides align to TRBD2. Germline V lookup: CDR1 SGHAT, CDR2 FQNNGV. CDR3 length equals 14 residues. The trim removed 6 bases at V and 4 bases at J, leaving 9 bases unmatched. CDR3 protein: CASRNPGGTYEQYF. The CDR3 DNA is TGTGCCAGCAGGAATCCGGGAGGAACGTACGAGCAGTACTTC.

This clonotype was counted only a few times. The CDR3 here is CSARQGQGLTDTQYF. CDR3 DNA sequence: TGCAGTGCTCGCCAGGGACAGGGCCTCACAGATACGCAGTATTTT. This chain links TRBV20-1 with TRBJ2-3, with 9 bases lining up with TRBD1. V trimming: 5 bases; J trimming: 2 bases; junction bases outside the gene matches: 8. This CDR3 region has 15 residues. Germline V lookup: CDR1 DFQATT, CDR2 SNEGSKA (reference sequence).